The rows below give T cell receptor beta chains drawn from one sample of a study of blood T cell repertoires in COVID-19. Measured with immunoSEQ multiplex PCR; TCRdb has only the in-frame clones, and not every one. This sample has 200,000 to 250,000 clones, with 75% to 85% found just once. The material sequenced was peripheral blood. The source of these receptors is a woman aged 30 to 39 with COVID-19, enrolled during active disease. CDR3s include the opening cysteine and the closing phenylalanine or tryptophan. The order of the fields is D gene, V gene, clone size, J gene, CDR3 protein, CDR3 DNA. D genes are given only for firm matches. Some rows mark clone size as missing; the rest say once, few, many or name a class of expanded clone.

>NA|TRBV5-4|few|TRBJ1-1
CASSLDRNTEAFF
TGTGCCAGCAGCTTGGACAGGAACACTGAAGCTTTCTTT
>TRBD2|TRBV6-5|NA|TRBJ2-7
CASSYSKLAGSYEQYF
TGTGCCAGCAGTTACTCGAAACTAGCGGGGAGCTACGAGCAGTACTTC
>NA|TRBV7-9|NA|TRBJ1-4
CASSPRPEEKLFF
TGTGCCAGCAGCCCGAGACCGGAGGAAAAACTGTTTTTT
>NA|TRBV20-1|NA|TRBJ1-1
CSASTGDTEAFF
TGCAGTGCTAGTACCGGGGACACTGAAGCTTTCTTT
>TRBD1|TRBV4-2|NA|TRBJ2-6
CASSQGQGGANVLTF
TGTGCCAGCAGCCAAGGACAGGGGGGGGCCAACGTCCTGACTTTC
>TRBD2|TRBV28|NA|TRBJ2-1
CATTHSGRTLQEQFF
TGTGCCACCACCCATAGCGGGCGGACTCTTCAGGAGCAGTTCTTC
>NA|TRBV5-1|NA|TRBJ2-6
CASSSGNSGANVLTF
TGCGCCAGCAGCTCAGGAAACTCTGGGGCCAACGTCCTGACTTTC
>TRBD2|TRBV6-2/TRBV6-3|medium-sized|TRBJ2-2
CASSLTSGDTGELFF
TGTGCCAGCAGTCTGACTAGCGGTGACACCGGGGAGCTGTTTTTT
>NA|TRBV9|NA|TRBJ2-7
CASSPGHSGYEQYF
TGTGCCAGCAGCCCAGGGCACTCGGGCTACGAGCAGTACTTC
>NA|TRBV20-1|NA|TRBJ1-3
CSASRGPSGNTIYF
TGCAGTGCGAGTAGGGGCCCCTCTGGAAACACCATATATTTT
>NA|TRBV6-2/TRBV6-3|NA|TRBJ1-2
CASSKDSANYGYTF
TGTGCCAGCAGCAAGGACAGCGCAAACTATGGCTACACCTTC
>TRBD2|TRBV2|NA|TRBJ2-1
CASRGSTGLGEQFF
TGTGCCAGCAGGGGGAGCACTGGACTAGGTGAGCAGTTCTTC
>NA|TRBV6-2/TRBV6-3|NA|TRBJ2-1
CASSAIWNEQFF
TGTGCCAGCAGTGCTATATGGAATGAGCAGTTCTTC
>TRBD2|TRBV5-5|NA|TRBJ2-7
CASSLDFVGGVSYEQYF
TGTGCCAGCAGCTTGGATTTTGTTGGGGGGGTGTCCTACGAGCAGTACTTC
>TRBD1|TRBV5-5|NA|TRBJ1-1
CASSYFDRGRVLEAFF
TGTGCCAGCAGCTACTTTGACAGGGGAAGGGTCCTTGAAGCTTTCTTT
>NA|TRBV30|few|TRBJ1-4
CAWRGFVRAEKLFF
TGTGCCTGGAGAGGTTTTGTGAGGGCAGAAAAACTGTTTTTT
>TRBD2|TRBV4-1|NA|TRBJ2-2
CASSQDSLAGASGELFF
TGCGCCAGCAGCCAAGATTCCCTAGCGGGAGCTTCCGGGGAGCTGTTTTTT
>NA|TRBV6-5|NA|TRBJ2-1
CASSQGGSYNEQFF
TGTGCCAGCAGTCAGGGGGGATCCTACAATGAGCAGTTCTTC
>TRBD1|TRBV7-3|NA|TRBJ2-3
CASSLGTGKTDTQYF
TGTGCCAGCAGCCTAGGGACAGGGAAGACAGATACGCAGTATTTT
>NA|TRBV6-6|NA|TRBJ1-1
CASDSSLNMNTEAFF
TGTGCCAGCGACAGTTCTTTGAATATGAACACTGAAGCTTTCTTT
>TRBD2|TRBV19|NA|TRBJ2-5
CASSIGASGGMYQETQYF
TGTGCCAGTAGTATAGGGGCTAGCGGGGGTATGTACCAAGAGACCCAGTACTTC
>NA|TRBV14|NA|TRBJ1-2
CASSQNLGQPSLF
TGTGCCAGCAGCCAAAATCTCGGACAGCCAAGCCTATTC
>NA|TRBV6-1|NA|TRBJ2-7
CASSETLSTSQWKREQYF
TGTGCCAGCAGTGAAACCCTTTCGACTAGTCAATGGAAGCGCGAGCAGTACTTC
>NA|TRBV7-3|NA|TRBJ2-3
CASSLSRGGDTQYF
TGTGCCAGCAGCCTCAGCAGGGGTGGCGATACGCAGTATTTT
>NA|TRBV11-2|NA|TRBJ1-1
CASSSVRAGHTEAFF
TGTGCCAGCAGCTCCGTTCGAGCGGGTCACACTGAAGCTTTCTTT
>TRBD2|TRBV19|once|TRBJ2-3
CASTSSGGPTDTQYF
TGTGCCAGTACCTCGTCGGGAGGACCCACAGATACGCAGTATTTT
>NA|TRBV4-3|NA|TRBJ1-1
CASSQGSGVQALNTEAFF
TGCGCCAGCAGCCAAGGTTCAGGGGTCCAGGCACTGAACACTGAAGCTTTCTTT
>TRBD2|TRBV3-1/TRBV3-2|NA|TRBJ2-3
CASSQGVSGSGDTQYF
TGTGCCAGCAGCCAAGGAGTAAGCGGGAGCGGAGATACGCAGTATTTT
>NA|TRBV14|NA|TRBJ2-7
CASSQLAGYEQYF
TGTGCCAGCAGCCAATTAGCCGGGTACGAGCAGTACTTC
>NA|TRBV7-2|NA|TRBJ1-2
CASSLSTKNYGYTF
TGTGCCAGCAGTCTCTCGACTAAAAACTATGGCTACACCTTC
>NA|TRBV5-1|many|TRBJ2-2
CASSSLNGRGTGELFF
TGCGCCAGCAGCTCCCTAAACGGACGGGGGACCGGGGAGCTGTTTTTT
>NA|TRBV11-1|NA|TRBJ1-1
CASSLGEGTEAFF
TGTGCCAGCAGCTTAGGGGAGGGAACTGAAGCTTTCTTT
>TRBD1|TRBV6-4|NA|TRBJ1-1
CATRQGDATEAFF
TGTGCCACACGACAGGGGGATGCCACTGAAGCTTTCTTT
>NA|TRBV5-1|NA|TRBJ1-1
CASSIGQKNTEAFF
TGCGCCAGCAGCATTGGACAGAAGAACACTGAAGCTTTCTTT
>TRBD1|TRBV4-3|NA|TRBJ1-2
CASSQDPGQGNGYTF
TGCGCCAGCAGCCAAGATCCGGGACAGGGGAATGGCTACACCTTC
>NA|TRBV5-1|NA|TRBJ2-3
CASSLSPGTDTQYF
TGCGCCAGCAGCCTCTCCCCTGGCACAGATACGCAGTATTTT
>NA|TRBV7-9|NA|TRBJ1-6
CASSLGTGSPLHF
TGTGCCAGCAGCTTAGGGACGGGATCACCCCTCCACTTT
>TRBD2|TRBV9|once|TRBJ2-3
CASSRLLQRGSASTDTQYF
TGTGCCAGCAGCCGCCTTTTACAGCGGGGGTCCGCTAGCACAGATACGCAGTATTTT
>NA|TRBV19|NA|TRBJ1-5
CASSRARGNQPQHF
TGTGCCAGTAGCCGGGCGAGGGGCAATCAGCCCCAGCATTTT
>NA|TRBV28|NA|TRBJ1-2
CASSQQVLGGYTF
TGTGCCAGCAGTCAGCAGGTCCTTGGTGGCTACACCTTC
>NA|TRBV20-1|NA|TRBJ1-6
CSAGLNSPLHF
TGCAGTGCTGGACTCAATTCACCCCTCCACTTT
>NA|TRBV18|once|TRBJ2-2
CASSPLQRELFF
TGTGCCAGCTCACCACTTCAAAGGGAGCTGTTTTTT
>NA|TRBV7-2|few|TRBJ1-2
CASSTDVGGYTF
TGTGCCAGCAGCACAGACGTGGGCGGCTACACCTTC
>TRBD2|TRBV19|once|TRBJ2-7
CASSIGLAENYEQYF
TGTGCCAGTAGTATAGGACTAGCGGAGAACTACGAGCAGTACTTC
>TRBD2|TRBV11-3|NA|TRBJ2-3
CASSQGLATNTDTQYF
TGTGCCAGCAGCCAGGGACTAGCGACAAACACAGATACGCAGTATTTT
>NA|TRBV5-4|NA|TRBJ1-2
CASSLGLQDYGYTF
TGTGCCAGCAGCTTGGGTTTACAAGACTATGGCTACACCTTC
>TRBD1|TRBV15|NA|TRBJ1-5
CATSREDRGREGNQPQHF
TGTGCCACCAGCAGAGAAGACAGGGGGCGCGAGGGCAATCAGCCCCAGCATTTT
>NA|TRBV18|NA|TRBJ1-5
CASSPGGAGADQPQHF
TGTGCCAGCTCACCGGGCGGGGCGGGGGCGGATCAGCCCCAGCATTTT
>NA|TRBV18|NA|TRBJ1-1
CASSPPGRGRTEAFF
TGTGCCAGCTCACCACCCGGCAGGGGCAGAACTGAAGCTTTCTTT
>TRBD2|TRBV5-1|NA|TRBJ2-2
CASSPMRTSGNTGELFF
TGCGCCAGCAGCCCGATGAGGACTAGCGGAAACACCGGGGAGCTGTTTTTT
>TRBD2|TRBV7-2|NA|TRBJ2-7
CASSLRGSGSYEQYF
TGTGCCAGCAGCTTACGCGGGAGCGGGTCCTACGAGCAGTACTTC